Sequencing of this T cell receptor (beta chain) was carried out in a study of blood T cell repertoires in COVID-19. This clone was observed once. V lost 6 bases to trimming and J lost 2 bases; unmatched junction nucleotides: 6. Germline-derived CDR1 and CDR2 are MDHEN and SYDVKM. The CDR3 loop spans 15 amino acids. The method was immunoSEQ multiplex PCR; TCRdb's version includes in-frame clones alone and lacks a portion of them. The sample carries hundreds of thousands of clones, roughly 89% recorded once. The sequencing input was PBMCs or T cells enriched from blood (not recorded which). This clonotype was obtained from a woman aged 25 to 39 who had recovered from COVID-19. This chain joins TRBV28 and TRBJ1-4, with 7 bases lining up with TRBD1. The CDR3, as DNA: TGTGCCAGCAGATATACAGGGGCGACTAATGAAAAACTGTTTTTT. Amino acids: CASRYTGATNEKLFF.